This T cell receptor beta chain stems from a study of blood T cell repertoires in COVID-19. CDR3 length equals 12 residues. CDR1 and CDR2 (germline): SGHNT, YYREEE (reference sequence). Trimming removed 5 bases from V and 1 base from J, with 6 bases in between. Each participant's cohort was designated according to participant-reported clinical history. Donors of Cohort 3 who recovered were those that had two negative PCRs, clearance, or symptom resolution. This clone was detected once. TCRdb's table, derived via immunoSEQ multiplex PCR, lists solely in-frame clones and lacks some. Of approximately 280,000 clones in the sample, over 85% were seen once.

The source material was PBMCs or T cells enriched from blood (not recorded which). The chain joins TRBV5-4 to TRBJ2-5; possible D gene TRBD1, 6 bases. This TCR was sampled from a woman aged 60-75 years who had recovered from COVID-19. In DNA form, the CDR3 reads TGTGCCAGCAGGGACAGCCAAGAGACCCAGTACTTC. It codes for CASRDSQETQYF.